This T cell receptor beta chain comes out of a study of patients and donors after allogeneic stem cell transplantation. One entry per CDR3 protein results from TCRdb running MiXCR on the RT-PCR reads. Seen here are approximately 430,000 distinct CDR3 sequences, around 16% observed once, and the top ten hold over 6%. This clonotype was seen only a few times. This CDR3 has 15 residues. The genes are TRBV21-1 and TRBJ2-2; TRBD1, the D gene given by the table, was not confirmed from the DNA. TRBV21-1 is a pseudogene locus. This TCR derives from a human donor who was either an allogeneic HSCT recipient or a stem cell or donor lymphocyte infusion donor (not recorded which). It is not recorded whose cells these are; they may come from a transplant donor. Sequenced sample: blood, either unsorted or a sorted T cell fraction (not recorded which). For the CDR3, the DNA is TGTGCCAGCAGCAGAGAGACAGGTTGTCCCGGGGAGCTGTTTTTT. Amino acid sequence: CASSRETGCPGELFF.